These 29 T cell receptor beta chains were sequenced from one sample in a study of blood T cells in healthy people across ages. Then a second PCR, running about 6 to 12 cycles, was carried out with a sample-barcoded 5' primer and a J-beta primer mix. TCRdb re-derived calls from the 5' RACE reads in MiXCR, one entry per CDR3 protein. The table includes more than 750,000 distinct CDR3 sequences, 25% to 35% detected once. These data were also reused for a study on T cells of mothers and their children.

The sample was blood. Receptors originate from a woman aged 40 to 50 in good health.

The chain combines TRBV11-1 with TRBJ2-3, with D possibly TRBD2 on 5 matching bases. Trimming took 2 bases from V and 3 from J, leaving 9 bases between them. CDR3 length: 14 amino acids. Germline values: CDR1 SGHAT, CDR2 FQDESV (reference sequence). The CDR3: CASSLLRGTDTQYF. As DNA, the CDR3 is TGTGCCAGCAGCTTATTACGGGGAACAGATACGCAGTATTTT.

This clonotype has a handful of counts. This rearrangement joins TRBV7-9 to TRBJ2-5; D gene uncertain. Trimming removed 5 bases at V and 2 bases at J, with 12 bases between. The CDR3 length is 14 residues. Germline assignment: CDR1 SEHNR and CDR2 FQNEAQ (reference sequence). The CDR3: CASSRWSPQETQYF. CDR3 DNA sequence: TGTGCCAGCAGCCGGTGGTCACCTCAAGAGACCCAGTACTTC.

This clonotype has just a few counts. In DNA form, the CDR3 reads TGTGCCAGCAGCTACACTAGCGGGGGGGCCAATGAGCAGTTCTTC. Translation: CASSYTSGGANEQFF. V usage is TRBV3-1 and J usage is TRBJ2-1; 13 bases map to TRBD2. Germline V gene data show CDR1 as LGHDT and CDR2 as YNNKEL (reference sequence). The CDR3 totals 15 residues. Trimming removed 5 bases from V and 6 bases from J; junction bases left unmatched: 4.

The V call is TRBV14, the J call TRBJ1-1; 8 positions match TRBD1. Losses at the gene ends were 4 bases for V and 7 bases for J; bases not matched to a gene: 14. This CDR3 is 16 amino acids long. The V gene's germline CDR1 is SGHDN and CDR2 FVKESK. The CDR3 DNA follows: TGTGCCAGCAGCCCTCGGACAGGGTCCTTCTTGTGTGAAGCTTTCTTT. It codes for CASSPRTGSFLCEAFF.

This clonotype has a handful of counts. J is TRBJ1-5 and V is TRBV20-1; D might be TRBD1 (6 bases). CDR3 length: 15 amino acids. The V gene lost 6 bases and the J gene lost 2 bases, with 17 bases spanning the gap. The germline CDR1 and CDR2 sequences are DFQATT and SNEGSKA (reference sequence). CDR3 sequence (DNA): TGCAGTGCGACCCGGGACAAGGTGGGCAATCAGCCCCAGCATTTT. The encoded protein is CSATRDKVGNQPQHF.

This clonotype was counted at least ten times. In DNA form, the CDR3 reads TGCGCCAGCAGCGATCCGGGACAGGGCTCCTACGAGCAGTACTTC. Translating gives CASSDPGQGSYEQYF. V is TRBV5-1 and J is TRBJ2-7; 9 nucleotides match TRBD1. The CDR3 is 15 amino acids. V lost 4 bases to trimming and J lost 0 bases; unmatched junction nucleotides: 5. In germline, CDR1 is SGHRS, CDR2 YFSETQ.

This clonotype turned up a few times. This sequence joins TRBV7-2 and TRBJ2-1; D perhaps matches TRBD2 (5 bases). V was shortened by 1 base and J by 8 bases, with 9 bases between the two germline ends. Germline V lookup: CDR1 SGHTA, CDR2 FQGNSA. The CDR3 totals 13 residues. This CDR3 reads CASSLGLNYEQFF. The CDR3, as DNA: TGTGCCAGCAGCTTAGGACTAAACTATGAGCAGTTCTTC.

This clonotype was seen more than once but under ten times. The chain combines TRBV20-1 with TRBJ2-3; TRBD2 agrees at 13 bases. The germline CDR1 and CDR2 sequences are DFQATT and SNEGSKA (reference sequence). J gave up 2 bases and V 2 bases, and 13 bases lay outside the gene matches. The CDR3 runs to 19 residues. This chain's CDR3 is CSARSRGLAGYYSTDTQYF. In DNA form, the CDR3 reads TGCAGTGCTAGATCCCGGGGACTAGCGGGGTACTATTCCACAGATACGCAGTATTTT.

This chain joins TRBV11-2 and TRBJ1-1, with D unresolved. V shed 0 bases and J shed 9 bases, with 11 bases lying between them. The CDR3 length is 13 residues. Germline V gene sequence: CDR1 SGHAT, CDR2 FQNNGV. CDR3 coding DNA: TGTGCCAGCAGCTTAGACCCCGGCGGCCAAGCTTTCTTT. It encodes CASSLDPGGQAFF.

The sample holds a few counts of this clonotype. The CDR3, as DNA: TGTGCCAGCAGCTTGGGGCCATCGAAAAAGCAGTTCTTC. Translated, it gives CASSLGPSKKQFF. The rearrangement links TRBV7-2 to TRBJ2-1, with D possibly being TRBD1 (5 bases). From germline, CDR1 is SGHTA and CDR2 FQGNSA. Trimming removed 3 bases at V and 11 bases at J, with 14 bases between. The CDR3 extends over 13 amino acids.

This clonotype was seen repeatedly, ten times or more. This chain joins TRBV5-5 and TRBJ2-7; possible D gene TRBD1, 6 bases. CDR1 is SGHKS and CDR2 is YYEKEE in the germline V gene (reference sequence). The germline V and J ends were trimmed by 0 bases and 3 bases, with 13 bases remaining between them. The CDR3 covers 15 residues. As DNA, the CDR3 is TGTGCCAGCAGCTTGGATGGGGCAGGGGTCTACGAGCAGTACTTC. This gives the protein CASSLDGAGVYEQYF.

This clonotype was found a few times. The V gene is TRBV27, the J gene TRBJ2-6, with 7 bases identical to TRBD1. With V trimmed by 8 bases and J by 0 bases, 10 bases remained unmatched. The CDR3 sequence is 17 residues long. Germline values: CDR1 MNHEY, CDR2 SMNVEV (reference sequence). The chain's CDR3 is CASLLTGPPSGANVLTF. The DNA for the CDR3 is TGTGCCAGCTTATTGACAGGGCCCCCCTCTGGGGCCAACGTCCTGACTTTC.

Only a few counts were recorded for this clonotype. V usage is TRBV7-9 and J usage is TRBJ1-2; D gene unclear. CDR1 and CDR2 from the germline V gene are SEHNR and FQNEAQ (reference sequence). V was cut by 5 bases and J by 5 bases, with 24 bases left in between. CDR3 length: 17 amino acids. CDR3 in amino acids: CASSSNLPVPEGYGYTF. DNA of the CDR3: TGTGCCAGCAGCAGTAACCTTCCGGTCCCTGAGGGTTATGGCTACACCTTC.

The V and J genes are TRBV10-3 and TRBJ1-6; a weak D match, TRBD1 (5 bases). Trimming left V 7 bases short and J 5 bases short, with 6 bases between. The germline CDR1 and CDR2 sequences are ENHRY and SYGVKD. The CDR3 sequence is 12 residues long. For the CDR3, the DNA is TGTGCCATCATGGGGGATAATTCACCCCTCCACTTT. This gives the protein CAIMGDNSPLHF.

In regard to this clonotype: Relative to the germline gene, one junction end is altered; a read error may explain this. This chain connects TRBV28 to TRBJ2-3, with 9 bases fitting TRBD2. The germline CDR1 and CDR2 sequences are MDHEN and SYDVKM. The CDR3 is 16 amino acids. The CDR3 sequence is CASSFASGGRTDTRYF. In nucleotides, the CDR3 is TGTGCCAGCAGTTTCGCCAGCGGGGGGCGCACAGATACGCGGTATTTT.

This chain uses TRBV12-3 or TRBV12-4 with TRBJ1-2; 9 positions agree with TRBD1. The CDR3 contains 14 residues. With 3 bases clipped from V and 5 bases from J, the junction kept 4 bases outside the gene matches. This chain's CDR3 is CASSFGDRAYGYTF. The CDR3 DNA reads TGTGCCAGCAGTTTTGGGGACAGGGCATATGGCTACACCTTC.

The V call is TRBV7-9, the J call TRBJ1-4, with D unclear. Germline CDR1 SEHNR, CDR2 FQNEAQ (reference sequence). The CDR3 has 12 amino acids. The V gene lost 8 bases and the J gene lost 6 bases, with 10 bases spanning the gap. CDR3 coding DNA: TGTGCCAGCGGGATCGGGGATGAAAAACTGTTTTTT. Protein product: CASGIGDEKLFF. Complete variable domain (other parts from reference TRBV7-9 and TRBJ1-4): DTGVSQNPRHKITKRGQNVTFRCDPISEHNRLYWYRQTLGQGPEFLTYFQNEAQLEKSRLLSDRFSAERPKGSFSTLEIQRTEQGDSAMYLCASGIGDEKLFFGSGTQLSVL.

This clonotype turned up a few times. The chain uses TRBV7-2 and TRBJ2-3; 7 bases fit TRBD1. V lost 6 bases to trimming and J lost 1 base; unmatched junction nucleotides: 10. This CDR3 comprises 16 residues. Germline assignment: CDR1 SGHTA and CDR2 FQGNSA. CDR3 region: CASRIHKGAGTDTQYF. In DNA, the CDR3 is TGTGCCAGCAGGATACATAAGGGGGCGGGCACAGATACGCAGTATTTT.

In this sample, this clonotype turned up a few times. The chain has TRBV5-4 and TRBJ2-5; D not certain. CDR1 is SGHNT and CDR2 is YYREEE in the germline V gene (reference sequence). V was cut by 5 bases and J by 5 bases, with 13 bases left in between. The CDR3 extends over 13 amino acids. CDR3 amino acids: CASRDGQRETQYF. In nucleotides, the CDR3 is TGTGCCAGCAGGGACGGCCAACGGGAGACCCAGTACTTC.

A remark on this clonotype: Being one base from a much bigger clone, this may be a read error. The chain employs TRBV20-1 and TRBJ2-5, with 10 positions matching TRBD1. TRBJ2-7 matches the DNA end more closely, so the J call is doubtful. Germline CDR1 reads DFQATT; CDR2 reads SNEGSKA (reference sequence). This CDR3 region has 15 residues. For the CDR3, the DNA is TGCAGTGCTGTCAAAATCCGGGACAGGGGTAACGAGCAGTACTTC. This gives the protein CSAVKIRDRGNEQYF.

V and J are TRBV7-9 and TRBJ2-6, with D unclear. V was pared by 9 bases and J by 0 bases, with 12 bases between. This CDR3 is built from 15 residues. Germline CDR1 is SEHNR and CDR2 is FQNEAQ (reference sequence). The CDR3: CASTTADSGANVLTF. The DNA for the CDR3 is TGTGCCAGTACCACTGCCGACTCTGGGGCCAACGTCCTGACTTTC.

On this clonotype itself: The junction departs from germline at one end; a sequencing error may be responsible. The genes are TRBV14 and TRBJ2-6; the D gene is possibly TRBD1 (6 bases). CDR3 length: 17 amino acids. CDR1 and CDR2 from the germline V gene are SGHDN and FVKESK. CDR3 sequence (DNA): TGTGCCAGCAGCCCAACCCAGGGGCACCTTGGGGGCAACGTCCTGACTTTC. Amino acids: CASSPTQGHLGGNVLTF.

This clonotype has more than one count but fewer than ten. This rearrangement joins TRBV20-1 to TRBJ1-2; no reliable D call. Germline V CDR1 and CDR2: DFQATT, SNEGSKA (reference sequence). The CDR3 is 12 residues long. Trimming shortened V by 3 bases and J by 5 bases, and 10 bases separated the two germline ends. This CDR3 reads CSARLDVYGYTF. CDR3 nucleotide sequence: TGCAGTGCTAGGCTGGATGTATATGGCTACACCTTC.

The chain has TRBV6-2 or TRBV6-3 and TRBJ1-1; 7 bases are a match to TRBD1. This CDR3 spans 15 amino acids. Germline V gene lookup returns CDR1 MNHEY and CDR2 SVGEGT. V trimming: 4 bases; J trimming: 1 base; junction bases outside the gene matches: 6. As DNA, the CDR3 is TGTGCCAGCAGTTCACCGGGACAGCCGAACACTGAAGCTTTCTTT. Residues: CASSSPGQPNTEAFF.

At least ten counts were recorded for this clonotype. The chain employs TRBV12-3 or TRBV12-4 and TRBJ2-5; tentative D call: TRBD1 (7 bases). This CDR3 region has 13 residues. The V end was cut by 5 bases, the J end by 4 bases, with 11 bases between. CDR3 nucleotide sequence: TGTGCCAGCAGTCGGGGGACAGTAGAGACCCAGTACTTC. Amino acid sequence: CASSRGTVETQYF.

This clonotype was counted at least ten times. The chain combines TRBV28 with TRBJ1-2; unclear D gene. CDR1 is MDHEN and CDR2 is SYDVKM in the germline V gene. The CDR3 totals 12 residues. The ends were cut back, 5 bases at V and 3 bases at J, with 7 bases in the middle. CDR3 coding DNA: TGTGCCAGCAGTCGGGGAGACTATGGCTACACCTTC. Translating it yields CASSRGDYGYTF.

This clonotype came up a few times. This rearrangement joins TRBV11-2 to TRBJ2-3, with D perhaps TRBD2 (5 bases). CDR1 is SGHAT, CDR2 FQNNGV, per germline. Deletions cut 4 bases from V and 4 bases from J, with 9 bases between. This CDR3 has 13 residues. CDR3 sequence: CASSSPGADTQYF. CDR3 in DNA: TGTGCCAGCAGCTCCCCCGGGGCAGATACGCAGTATTTT.

The chain's CDR3 is CASSLAGGQLYEQYF. The DNA of the CDR3 is TGTGCCAGCAGCTTAGCGGGGGGCCAACTCTACGAGCAGTACTTC. This rearrangement joins TRBV7-2 to TRBJ2-7, with D tentatively TRBD1 or TRBD2 (6 bases each). V gave up 0 bases and J gave up 3 bases, with 12 bases separating them. In germline, CDR1 is SGHTA, CDR2 FQGNSA. This CDR3 region has 15 residues. The full variable domain, completed using reference TRBV7-2 and TRBJ2-7, is GAGVSQSPSNKVTEKGKDVELRCDPISGHTALYWYRQSLGQGLEFLIYFQGNSAPDKSGLPSDRFSAERTGGSVSTLTIQRTQQEDSAVYLCASSLAGGQLYEQYFGPGTRLTVT.

This sequence joins TRBV6-6 and TRBJ2-1; 9 nucleotides line up with TRBD1. The CDR3 contains 14 residues. CDR1 and CDR2 (germline): MNHNY, SVGAGI (reference sequence). Trimming at V came to 4 bases and at J to 8 bases, leaving 6 bases not matched to a gene. The CDR3 reads CASSSLGTGHEQFF. CDR3 DNA sequence: TGTGCCAGCAGTTCTCTCGGGACAGGGCATGAGCAGTTCTTC.